This passage covers 30 T cell receptor beta chains from one sample sequenced in a study of blood T cell repertoires in COVID-19. Measured with immunoSEQ multiplex PCR; TCRdb has only the in-frame clones, and not every one. This sample has around 280,000 clones, with 88% found just once. Sequencing used peripheral blood. The origin of the receptors is a woman in her 30s with COVID-19, enrolled during active disease.

The chain uses TRBV21-1 and TRBJ2-7; the listed D gene, TRBD2, was not tested against the DNA. TRBV21-1 is marked as a pseudogene. The length of the CDR3 is 20 residues. Written as DNA, the CDR3 is TGTGCCAGCAGCAAGTTGGGGACTAGCGGGAGGGCCTCTCGGGACTACGAGCAGTACTTC. Its translation: CASSKLGTSGRASRDYEQYF.

The genes are TRBV18 and TRBJ1-1, with 9 positions matching TRBD1. V lost 3 bases to trimming and J lost 7 bases; unmatched junction nucleotides: 3. CDR1 KGHSH and CDR2 LQKENI come from the germline V gene. CDR3 length equals 13 residues. CDR3 amino acids: CASSPRQGDEAFF. The CDR3 DNA reads TGTGCCAGCTCACCCAGACAGGGGGATGAAGCTTTCTTT.

The V call is TRBV30, the J call TRBJ1-1; D gene ambiguous. CDR1 GTSNPN and CDR2 SVGIG come from the germline V gene (reference sequence). The CDR3 contains 12 residues. V gave up 7 bases and J gave up 1 base, with 10 bases separating them. This CDR3 is CASGRENTEAFF. The CDR3 DNA reads TGTGCCTCAGGACGGGAGAACACTGAAGCTTTCTTT.

Details on this clone: The sample has other DNA sequences that encode this CDR3 too. The CDR3 DNA is TGTGCCAGCTCACCACTGGGAGGGGCTGGCTACACCTTC. Its protein product is CASSPLGGAGYTF. This chain joins TRBV18 and TRBJ1-2; a possible D gene is TRBD1 (5 bases). The CDR3 spans 13 residues. Germline CDR1 KGHSH, CDR2 LQKENI. Trimming left V 1 base short and J 7 bases short, with 10 bases between. Filled out from reference TRBV18 and TRBJ1-2, the complete variable domain reads NAGVMQNPRHLVRRRGQEARLRCSPMKGHSHVYWYRQLPEEGLKFMVYLQKENIIDESGMPKERFSAEFPKEGPSILRIQQVVRGDSAAYFCASSPLGGAGYTFGSGTRLTVV.

The chain uses TRBV5-1 and TRBJ2-3, with 10 bases that match TRBD2. This CDR3 region has 16 residues. From germline, CDR1 is SGHRS and CDR2 YFSETQ. Trimming removed 2 bases from V and 3 bases from J; junction bases left unmatched: 6. CDR3 bases: TGCGCCAGCAGCTTCACTAGCGGGAAGGGGACAGATACGCAGTATTTT. Translation: CASSFTSGKGTDTQYF. Full variable domain (remainder filled in from reference TRBV5-1 and TRBJ2-3): KAGVTQTPRYLIKTRGQQVTLSCSPISGHRSVSWYQQTPGQGLQFLFEYFSETQRNKGNFPGRFSGRQFSNSRSEMNVSTLELGDSALYLCASSFTSGKGTDTQYFGPGTRLTVL.

This chain links TRBV6-2 or TRBV6-3 with TRBJ2-7; TRBD2 matches 11 bases. J lost 2 bases, V lost 4 bases, and 1 base had no gene match. Per germline, CDR1 MNHEY and CDR2 SVGEGT. The CDR3 covers 14 residues. The CDR3 DNA is TGTGCCAGCAGTTTGACTAGCGGGGCCTACGAGCAGTACTTC. Protein: CASSLTSGAYEQYF.

The chain carries TRBV5-5 and TRBJ2-1, with D possibly being TRBD2 (5 bases). CDR3 length equals 14 residues. Germline CDR1 is SGHKS and CDR2 is YYEKEE (reference sequence). Trimming removed 3 bases from V and 8 bases from J, with 15 bases in between. CDR3: CASSSMGWGDEQFF. In DNA form, the CDR3 reads TGTGCCAGCAGCTCTATGGGGTGGGGAGATGAGCAGTTCTTC.

V gene TRBV9 combines with J gene TRBJ2-7; TRBD2 might be the D (6 bases). The CDR3 runs 13 residues. CDR1 is SGDLS and CDR2 is YYNGEE in the germline V gene. Between the trimmed V and J ends, which lost 0 bases and 6 bases, there was a span of 10 bases. CDR3 in amino acids: CASSVGKGGEQYF. The CDR3, as DNA: TGTGCCAGCAGCGTAGGGAAGGGAGGCGAGCAGTACTTC.

This clone occurred once. The chain is built from TRBV11-2 and TRBJ2-7; 10 bases are shared with TRBD1. In germline, CDR1 is SGHAT, CDR2 FQNNGV. The CDR3 extends over 15 amino acids. Germline trimming cut 4 bases from V and 2 bases from J; bases unmatched to any gene: 5. The CDR3 DNA reads TGTGCCAGCAGCTCAGGACAGGGGGTGACCTACGAGCAGTACTTC. Protein sequence: CASSSGQGVTYEQYF.

J is TRBJ2-7 and V is TRBV5-1; 7 bases are shared with TRBD1. Germline V gene lookup returns CDR1 SGHRS and CDR2 YFSETQ. The CDR3 has 13 amino acids. Germline trimming cut 0 bases from V and 7 bases from J; bases unmatched to any gene: 4. Here the CDR3 DNA reads TGCGCCAGCAGCTTGGACAGGGGAGAGGAGCAGTACTTC. It is translated as CASSLDRGEEQYF.

The chain uses TRBV27 and TRBJ2-3; 9 nucleotides match TRBD2. The CDR3 totals 14 residues. Germline trimming cut 8 bases from V and 0 bases from J; bases unmatched to any gene: 3. The V gene's germline CDR1 is MNHEY and CDR2 SMNVEV (reference sequence). Here the CDR3 DNA reads TGTGCCAGCGGGGGACTAGCTAGCACAGATACGCAGTATTTT. Its translation is CASGGLASTDTQYF.

This clone was seen just once. The rearrangement joins TRBV7-5 to TRBJ1-5; the DNA was not used to check the table's D call, TRBD1. TRBV7-5 corresponds to a pseudogene. The CDR3 runs 10 residues. The CDR3 is CSPYSLPQHF. Written as DNA, the CDR3 is TGCAGCCCCTACAGTCTGCCCCAGCATTTT.

This clone came up a few times. The CDR3 DNA is TGTGCCATCAGTGAAGGGGGCAGTCCCTACGAGCAGTACTTC. It is translated as CAISEGGSPYEQYF. The rearrangement links TRBV10-3 to TRBJ2-7, with TRBD1 matching 7 bases. V shed 3 bases, J shed 2 bases, and the junction held 4 bases outside the gene matches. Germline V lookup: CDR1 ENHRY, CDR2 SYGVKD. The CDR3 loop spans 14 amino acids.

The gene calls are TRBV2 and TRBJ2-7; D is possibly TRBD2 (5 bases). This CDR3 has 12 amino acids. V lost 5 bases and J 6 bases, leaving 11 bases between the germline ends. CDR1 is SNHLY, CDR2 FYNNEI, per germline. CDR3 DNA sequence: TGTGCCAGCAGTCCCTGGAGGAGCGAGCAGTACTTC. Amino acid sequence: CASSPWRSEQYF.

The J gene is TRBJ1-5, the V gene TRBV28; tentatively, D is TRBD1 (6 bases). CDR3 length: 13 amino acids. The germline V gene encodes CDR1 MDHEN and CDR2 SYDVKM. V lost 3 bases and J lost 11, with 14 bases in between. This CDR3 reads CASSFGGAVTQHF. CDR3 nucleotide sequence: TGTGCCAGCAGTTTTGGGGGGGCGGTGACCCAGCATTTT.

In DNA, the CDR3 is TGTGCCAGCAGTGAAAGGGGGACAGGGGCACCTAATCAGCCCCAGCATTTT. It encodes CASSERGTGAPNQPQHF. The chain recombines TRBV6-1 with TRBJ1-5; 10 nucleotides agree with TRBD1. The V gene's germline CDR1 is MNHNS and CDR2 SASEGT. V shed 2 bases and J 4 bases; nucleotides not matched to a gene: 8. This CDR3 region has 17 residues.

In this sample, this clone turned up a few times. This chain uses TRBV27 with TRBJ1-5, with 9 positions matching TRBD1. Germline lookup yields CDR1 MNHEY and CDR2 SMNVEV (reference sequence). CDR3 length: 15 amino acids. With 7 bases clipped from V and 1 base from J, the junction kept 5 bases outside the gene matches. CDR3 sequence: CASKLGQGSNQPQHF. CDR3 nucleotides: TGTGCCAGCAAACTAGGACAGGGGAGCAATCAGCCCCAGCATTTT.

The chain is built from TRBV7-2 and TRBJ1-1; no clear D. Deletions cut 2 bases from V and 6 bases from J, with 7 bases between. CDR3 size: 12 residues. Per the germline V gene, CDR1 is SGHTA and CDR2 is FQGNSA. CDR3 sequence: CASSLTVAEAFF. Written as DNA, the CDR3 is TGTGCCAGCAGCTTAACAGTCGCTGAAGCTTTCTTT.

This clone appeared once. V is TRBV3-1 (or the pseudogene TRBV3-2) and J is TRBJ2-3; 11 bases are a match to TRBD2. The trim removed 1 base at V and 6 bases at J, leaving 6 bases unmatched. CDR1 LGHDT and CDR2 YNNKEL come from the germline V gene (reference sequence). This CDR3 region has 16 residues. CDR3 amino acids: CASSQVSGRAWDTQYF. In nucleotides, the CDR3 is TGTGCCAGCAGCCAAGTTAGCGGGAGGGCGTGGGATACGCAGTATTTT.

This clone was seen just once. The chain has TRBV11-2 and TRBJ1-2; 11 nucleotides line up with TRBD1. V lost 1 base and J lost 3; bases outside the gene matches: 10. Germline CDR1 and CDR2: SGHAT and FQNNGV. CDR3 length: 18 residues. The chain's CDR3 is CASSLAPGQGARYYGYTF. The CDR3 DNA sequence: TGTGCCAGCAGCTTAGCCCCCGGACAGGGGGCGCGGTACTATGGCTACACCTTC.

The chain carries TRBV6-6 and TRBJ1-1; no definite D call. CDR3 length: 13 residues. Trimming took 5 bases from V and 8 from J, leaving 15 bases between them. Germline V gene data show CDR1 as MNHNY and CDR2 as SVGAGI (reference sequence). Written as DNA, the CDR3 is TGTGCCAGCAGTAGGCTATCTACAGCCGAAGCTTTCTTT. It translates to CASSRLSTAEAFF.

The chain recombines TRBV7-2 with TRBJ2-2; D remains ambiguous. Germline V lookup: CDR1 SGHTA, CDR2 FQGNSA. Trimming pared 7 bases from V and 6 bases from J, leaving 9 bases between. This CDR3 has 12 residues. The CDR3 protein is CASTSQSGELFF. The CDR3 DNA follows: TGTGCCAGCACCTCCCAGTCCGGGGAGCTGTTTTTT.

This sequence joins TRBV5-1 and TRBJ2-5, with D possibly TRBD2 on 6 matching bases. This CDR3 has 16 amino acids. The ends were cut back, 1 base at V and 4 bases at J, with 17 bases in the middle. CDR1 is SGHRS, CDR2 YFSETQ, per germline. The CDR3 sequence is CASSLTDGSPGETQYF. In DNA, the CDR3 is TGCGCCAGCAGCTTGACGGACGGGAGCCCCGGAGAGACCCAGTACTTC.

This chain uses TRBV24-1 with TRBJ2-7; 7 nucleotides align to TRBD1. This CDR3 has 17 amino acids. V was clipped by 3 bases and J by 4 bases; unmatched bases: 14. The germline V gene encodes CDR1 KGHDR and CDR2 SFDVKD. The CDR3 spells CATSDPKSGDRGYEQYF. CDR3 coding DNA: TGTGCCACCAGTGATCCGAAGAGTGGGGACAGAGGTTACGAGCAGTACTTC.

The V call is TRBV14, the J call TRBJ1-1, with D maybe TRBD1 (6 bases). Germline V gene sequence: CDR1 SGHDN, CDR2 FVKESK. The CDR3 spans 12 residues. Trimming removed 3 bases at V and 7 bases at J, with 9 bases between. The CDR3: CASSQGAGEAFF. CDR3 DNA: TGTGCCAGCAGCCAGGGGGCGGGTGAAGCTTTCTTT.

V usage is TRBV6-5 and J usage is TRBJ2-7; 7 nucleotides agree with TRBD2. This CDR3 spans 15 amino acids. After removal of 8 bases from V and 5 bases from J, the junction contained 15 bases not matched to a gene. Germline V gives CDR1 MNHEY, CDR2 SVGAGI. CDR3 bases: TGTGCCAGCGGTCGGGGCGGGGGTATAGGGGACGAGCAGTACTTC. Protein: CASGRGGGIGDEQYF.

In its sample, this clone was seen once. The chain links TRBV19 to TRBJ2-3, with TRBD2 matching 7 bases. Germline CDR1 is LNHDA and CDR2 is SQIVND (reference sequence). The CDR3 spans 14 residues. Unmatched junction bases numbered 5, after V lost 3 bases and J lost 5 bases. As DNA, the CDR3 is TGTGCCAGTAGTATCGGACTAGGGGTAGATACGCAGTATTTT. It translates to CASSIGLGVDTQYF.

This clone was observed a few times. V is TRBV10-3 and J is TRBJ2-2; TRBD2 aligns across 11 bases. CDR3 size: 15 residues. Germline-derived CDR1 and CDR2 are ENHRY and SYGVKD. J gave up 8 bases and V 6 bases, and 8 bases lay outside the gene matches. The CDR3 DNA reads TGTGCCATCAGCCGTAGCGGGAGGGCCGGTGGGGAGCTGTTTTTT. Its protein product is CAISRSGRAGGELFF.

This rearrangement joins TRBV4-3 to TRBJ2-3, with 10 nucleotides matching TRBD2. The CDR3 loop spans 16 amino acids. The junction had 4 bases not matched to a gene; V was cut back by 0 bases and J by 4 bases. Germline assignment: CDR1 LGHNA and CDR2 YSLEER. CDR3 DNA sequence: TGCGCCAGCAGCCAAGAGGCAGCGGGAGGGCCAGATACGCAGTATTTT. Translating it yields CASSQEAAGGPDTQYF.

The chain is built from TRBV19 and TRBJ2-1; 10 positions agree with TRBD2. In germline, CDR1 is LNHDA, CDR2 SQIVND (reference sequence). The V segment lost 5 bases and the J segment 1 base; nucleotides outside the gene matches: 11. The CDR3 spans 18 residues. As DNA, the CDR3 is TGTGCCAGTAGTCCCAAGTCCCTACTAGCGGGATCCTACAATGAGCAGTTCTTC. Its translation is CASSPKSLLAGSYNEQFF.